What follows is one TCR beta chain and its context. Its antigen is unknown. Germline assignment: CDR1 GTSNPN and CDR2 SVGIG (reference sequence). Trimming stripped 1 base from V and 5 bases from J, with 12 bases between. CDR3 size: 13 residues. Every donor was a Caucasian adult from Nashville, Tennessee. Investigators divided CD4+ cells into CD45RA+ naive and CD45RA-negative memory subsets. Sorted-subset replicate PCRs used 150 to 200 ng DNA, some 30,000 T cell genomes. TCRdb keeps only in-frame clones here, not all; method: immunoSEQ multiplex PCR. The repertoire has some 1.1 million clones, roughly 77% of them found once; the top ten carry roughly 0.83%. This entry comes from a study of shared clonotypes between healthy human individuals. General study points: Generation of non-shared clonotypes was less probable than generation of clonotypes shared by all four donors.

Sequencing was carried out using memory CD4+ T cells from PBMCs. Subset noted: CD45RA-negative fraction. The V gene is TRBV30, the J gene TRBJ2-7; no reliable D call. The sequence was obtained from a man younger than 30 in good health. Some clones in this sample may be carry-over from other donors' samples. CDR3 in amino acids: CAWSGQRINEQYF. The DNA of the CDR3 is TGTGCCTGGAGTGGCCAAAGGATTAACGAGCAGTACTTC.